A selection of T cell receptor beta chains follows, all from one sample in a study of OX40 agonist ivuxolimab in advanced cancers. Libraries were prepared by immunoSEQ multiplex PCR; TCRdb keeps only in-frame clonotypes and omits some of them. The data hold more than 35,000 clones, with more than 70% observed a single time. Sample: CD4+ or CD8+ T cells sorted from blood, taken in a trial of the OX40 agonist ivuxolimab. These receptor sequences come from an adult with an advanced solid tumor such as melanoma, head and neck, liver or kidney cancer. The conserved cysteine and the conserved F or W are not part of the CDR3 here.

TRBV7-8 ASSLSQIKNTGELF
TRBV5-4 ASSLQAHQETQY
TRBV11-2 ASSLGVSGQGHYEQY
TRBV7-2 ASSQLFEQF
TRBV5-1 ASNEGLDTEAF
TRBV7-8 ASSLLVGTVIYSPLH
TRBV11-1 ASNSLGGQETQY
TRBV16 ASSLTQASDTQY
TRBV10-3 AISATPGNQPQH
TRBV2 ASSEALHAGQGAYEQY
TRBV5-1 ASGETGVGGYT
TRBV5-4 ASSPGTSDTGELF
TRBV6-5 ASRTPADHPSPLH
TRBV5-4 ASSLGTSGSGNEQF
TRBV5-1 ASSARDRHNSPLH
TRBV5-1 ASSLAINYGYT
TRBV6-7 ASSYGLADSSRTQY
TRBV28 ASSLDIYGYT
TRBV23-1 ASKLKDRGRWSYGYT
TRBV5-4 ASSLEGSAYEQY
TRBV19 ASSWGIDSNQPQH
TRBV6-4 ASSVPRWEGHNEQF
TRBV4-3 ASSQVAETAYNEQF
TRBV5-6 ASSLRAATGGIQETQY
TRBV10-2 ASSGTDSNTIY
TRBV7-2 ASTGAQDTDTQY
TRBV7-9 ASSRDGGLSNQPQH
TRBV19 ASNARALGDQPQH